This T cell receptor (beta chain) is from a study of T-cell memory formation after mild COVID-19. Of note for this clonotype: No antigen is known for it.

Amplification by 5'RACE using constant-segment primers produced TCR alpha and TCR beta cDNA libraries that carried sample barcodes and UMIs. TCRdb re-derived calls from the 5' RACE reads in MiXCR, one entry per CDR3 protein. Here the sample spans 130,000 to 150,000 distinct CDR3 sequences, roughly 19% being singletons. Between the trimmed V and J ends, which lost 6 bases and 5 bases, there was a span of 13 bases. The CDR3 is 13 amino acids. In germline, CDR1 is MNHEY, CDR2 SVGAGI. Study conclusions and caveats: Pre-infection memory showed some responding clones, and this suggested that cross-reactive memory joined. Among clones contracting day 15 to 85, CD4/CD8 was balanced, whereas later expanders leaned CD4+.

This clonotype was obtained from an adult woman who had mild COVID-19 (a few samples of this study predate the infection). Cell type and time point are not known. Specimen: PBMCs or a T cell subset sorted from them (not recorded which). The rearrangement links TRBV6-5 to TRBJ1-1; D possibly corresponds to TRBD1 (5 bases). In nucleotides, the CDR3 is TGTGCCAGCAGCTGGGGACGGGGGACTGAAGCTTTCTTT. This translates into CASSWGRGTEAFF.